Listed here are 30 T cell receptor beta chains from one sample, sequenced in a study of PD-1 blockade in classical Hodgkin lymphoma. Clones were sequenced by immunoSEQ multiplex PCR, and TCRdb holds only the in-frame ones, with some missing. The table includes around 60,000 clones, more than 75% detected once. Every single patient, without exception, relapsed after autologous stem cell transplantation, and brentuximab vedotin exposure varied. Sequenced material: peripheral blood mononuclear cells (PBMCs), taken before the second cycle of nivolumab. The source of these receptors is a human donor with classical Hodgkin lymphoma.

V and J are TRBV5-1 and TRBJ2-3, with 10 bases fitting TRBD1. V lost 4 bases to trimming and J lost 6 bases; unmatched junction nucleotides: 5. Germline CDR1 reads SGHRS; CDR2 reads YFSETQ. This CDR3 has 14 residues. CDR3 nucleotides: TGCGCCAGCAGCCCGGGACAGGGGCGGGATACGCAGTATTTT. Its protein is CASSPGQGRDTQYF.

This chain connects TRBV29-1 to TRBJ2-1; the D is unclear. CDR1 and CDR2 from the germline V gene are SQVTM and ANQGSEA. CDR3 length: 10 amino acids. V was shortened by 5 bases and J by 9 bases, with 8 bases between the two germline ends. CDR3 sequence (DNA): TGCAGCGTTTATATAGGTGAGCAGTTCTTC. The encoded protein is CSVYIGEQFF.

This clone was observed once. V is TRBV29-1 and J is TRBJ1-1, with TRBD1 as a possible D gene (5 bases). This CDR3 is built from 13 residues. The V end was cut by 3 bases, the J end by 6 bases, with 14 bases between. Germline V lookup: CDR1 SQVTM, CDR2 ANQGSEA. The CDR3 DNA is TGCAGCGTTGAGCGCCCCGGGGGACCTGAAGCTTTCTTT. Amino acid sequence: CSVERPGGPEAFF.

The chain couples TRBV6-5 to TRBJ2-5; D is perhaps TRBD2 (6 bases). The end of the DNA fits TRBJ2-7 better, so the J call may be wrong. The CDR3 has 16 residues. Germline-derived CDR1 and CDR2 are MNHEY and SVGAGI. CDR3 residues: CASSYSRGRGGSEQYF. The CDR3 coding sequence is TGTGCCAGCAGTTACTCCCGGGGAAGGGGAGGATCCGAGCAGTACTTC.

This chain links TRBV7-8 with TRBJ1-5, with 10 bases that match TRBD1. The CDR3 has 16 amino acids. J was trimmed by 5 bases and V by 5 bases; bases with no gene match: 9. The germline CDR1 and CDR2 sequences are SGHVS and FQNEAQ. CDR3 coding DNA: TGTGCCAGCAGCGCAGAGGGACAGGGGTTTTATCAGCCCCAGCATTTT. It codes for CASSAEGQGFYQPQHF.

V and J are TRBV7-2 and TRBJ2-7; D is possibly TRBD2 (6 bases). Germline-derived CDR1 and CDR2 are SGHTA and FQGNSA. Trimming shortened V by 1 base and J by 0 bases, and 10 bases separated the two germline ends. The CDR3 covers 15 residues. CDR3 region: CASSLVDSGSYEQYF. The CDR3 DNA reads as TGTGCCAGCAGCTTAGTGGATAGCGGCTCCTACGAGCAGTACTTC.

DNA of the CDR3: TGTGCCACCAGCAGAGATGAGGGAAGCTATGGCTACACCTTC. Protein product: CATSRDEGSYGYTF. This sequence joins TRBV15 and TRBJ1-2; D ambiguous. The V end was cut by 0 bases, the J end by 4 bases, with 9 bases between. Germline V lookup: CDR1 LNHNV, CDR2 YYDKDF (reference sequence). This CDR3 comprises 14 residues.

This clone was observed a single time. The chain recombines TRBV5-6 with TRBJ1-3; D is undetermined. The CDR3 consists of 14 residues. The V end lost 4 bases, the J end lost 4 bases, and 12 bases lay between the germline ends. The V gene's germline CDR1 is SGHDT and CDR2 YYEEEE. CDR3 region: CASSPGGKGNTIYF. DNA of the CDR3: TGTGCCAGCAGCCCCGGTGGGAAAGGAAACACCATATATTTT.

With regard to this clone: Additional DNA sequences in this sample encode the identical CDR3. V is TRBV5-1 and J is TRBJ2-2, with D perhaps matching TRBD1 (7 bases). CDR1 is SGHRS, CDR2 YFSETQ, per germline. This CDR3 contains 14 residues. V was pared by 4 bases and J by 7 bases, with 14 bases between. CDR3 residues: CASSVTGEVGELFF. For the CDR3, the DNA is TGCGCCAGCAGCGTAACAGGGGAGGTCGGGGAGCTGTTTTTT. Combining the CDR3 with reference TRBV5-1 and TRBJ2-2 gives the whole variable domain KAGVTQTPRYLIKTRGQQVTLSCSPISGHRSVSWYQQTPGQGLQFLFEYFSETQRNKGNFPGRFSGRQFSNSRSEMNVSTLELGDSALYLCASSVTGEVGELFFGEGSRLTVL.

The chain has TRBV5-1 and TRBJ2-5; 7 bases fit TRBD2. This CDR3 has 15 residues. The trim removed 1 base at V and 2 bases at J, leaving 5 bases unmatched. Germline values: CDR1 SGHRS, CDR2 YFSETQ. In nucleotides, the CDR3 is TGCGCCAGCAGCTTGCGGCCTAGCGGACAAGAGACCCAGTACTTC. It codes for CASSLRPSGQETQYF.

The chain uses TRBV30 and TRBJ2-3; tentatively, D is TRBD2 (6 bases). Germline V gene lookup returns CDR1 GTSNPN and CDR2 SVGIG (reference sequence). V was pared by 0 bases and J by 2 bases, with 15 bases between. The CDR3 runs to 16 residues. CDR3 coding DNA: TGTGCCTGGAGTGTACTGACGGGAGATCCCACAGATACGCAGTATTTT. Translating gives CAWSVLTGDPTDTQYF.

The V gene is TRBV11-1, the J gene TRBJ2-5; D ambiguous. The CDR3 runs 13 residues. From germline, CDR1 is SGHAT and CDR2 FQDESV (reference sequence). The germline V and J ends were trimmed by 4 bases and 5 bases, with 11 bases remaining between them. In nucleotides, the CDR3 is TGTGCCAGCAGCTCGACACTGCTGGAGACCCAGTACTTC. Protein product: CASSSTLLETQYF.

The CDR3 sequence is CASSVGQPSTDTQYF. CDR3 in DNA: TGTGCCAGCAGCGTAGGGCAGCCTAGCACAGATACGCAGTATTTT. J is TRBJ2-3 and V is TRBV9; D gene unclear. Germline V gives CDR1 SGDLS, CDR2 YYNGEE. The CDR3 contains 15 residues. Trimming removed 0 bases at V and 0 bases at J, with 8 bases between. The full variable domain, in which reference TRBV9 and TRBJ2-3 provide the parts outside the CDR3, is DSGVTQTPKHLITATGQRVTLRCSPRSGDLSVYWYQQSLDQGLQFLIQYYNGEERAKGNILERFSAQQFPDLHSELNLSSLELGDSALYFCASSVGQPSTDTQYFGPGTRLTVL.

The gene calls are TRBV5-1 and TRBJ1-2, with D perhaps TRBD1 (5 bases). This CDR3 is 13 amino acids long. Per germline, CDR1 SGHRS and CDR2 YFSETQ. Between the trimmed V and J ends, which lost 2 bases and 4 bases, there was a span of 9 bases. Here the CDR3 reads CASSLEGPYGYTF. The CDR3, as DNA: TGCGCCAGCAGCTTAGAGGGGCCCTATGGCTACACCTTC.

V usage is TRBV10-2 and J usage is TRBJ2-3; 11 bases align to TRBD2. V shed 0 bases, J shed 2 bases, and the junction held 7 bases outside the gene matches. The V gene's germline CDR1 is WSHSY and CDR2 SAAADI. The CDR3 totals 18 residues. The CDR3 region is CASSESPPLAGDTDTQYF. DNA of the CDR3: TGCGCCAGCAGTGAGTCGCCCCCACTAGCGGGGGACACAGATACGCAGTATTTT.

The CDR3 sequence is CASSLLQGSSYEQYF. The CDR3 bases are TGCGCCAGCAGCTTGCTACAGGGTTCTTCCTACGAGCAGTACTTC. This chain joins TRBV5-1 and TRBJ2-7, with D perhaps matching TRBD1 (6 bases). The length of the CDR3 is 15 residues. Germline V gene sequence: CDR1 SGHRS, CDR2 YFSETQ. Trimming removed 1 base from V and 1 base from J, with 12 bases in between.

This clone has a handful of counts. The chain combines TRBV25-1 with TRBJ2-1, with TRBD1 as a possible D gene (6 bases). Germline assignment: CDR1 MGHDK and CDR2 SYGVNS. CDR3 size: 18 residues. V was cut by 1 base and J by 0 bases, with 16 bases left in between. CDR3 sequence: CASSESPRGQSSYNEQFF. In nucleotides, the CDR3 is TGTGCCAGCAGTGAATCCCCCAGAGGACAGAGCTCCTACAATGAGCAGTTCTTC.

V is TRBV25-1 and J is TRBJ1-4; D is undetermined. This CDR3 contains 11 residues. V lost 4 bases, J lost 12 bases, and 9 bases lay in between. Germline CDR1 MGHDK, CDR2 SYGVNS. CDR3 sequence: CASSAKDQLFF. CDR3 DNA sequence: TGTGCCAGCAGTGCGAAAGACCAACTGTTTTTT.

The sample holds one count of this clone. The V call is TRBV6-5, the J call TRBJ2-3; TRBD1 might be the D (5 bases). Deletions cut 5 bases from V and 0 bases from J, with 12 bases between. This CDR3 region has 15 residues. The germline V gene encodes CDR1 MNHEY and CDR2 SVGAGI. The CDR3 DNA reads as TGTGCCAGCAGTCCGACAGAAGATAGCACAGATACGCAGTATTTT. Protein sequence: CASSPTEDSTDTQYF.

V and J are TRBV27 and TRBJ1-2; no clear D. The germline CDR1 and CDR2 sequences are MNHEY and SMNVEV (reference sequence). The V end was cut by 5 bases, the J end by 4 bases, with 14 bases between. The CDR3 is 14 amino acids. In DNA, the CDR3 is TGTGCCAGCAGTAGCTTTTTATTGGGCTATGGCTACACCTTC. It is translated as CASSSFLLGYGYTF.

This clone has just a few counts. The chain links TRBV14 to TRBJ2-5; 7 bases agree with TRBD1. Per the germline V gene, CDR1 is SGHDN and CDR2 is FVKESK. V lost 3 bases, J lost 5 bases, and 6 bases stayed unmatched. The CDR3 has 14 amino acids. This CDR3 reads CASSHQQGRETQYF. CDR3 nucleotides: TGTGCCAGCAGCCACCAACAGGGGCGGGAGACCCAGTACTTC. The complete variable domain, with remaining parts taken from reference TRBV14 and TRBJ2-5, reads EAGVTQFPSHSVIEKGQTVTLRCDPISGHDNLYWYRRVMGKEIKFLLHFVKESKQDESGMPNNRFLAERTGGTYSTLKVQPAELEDSGVYFCASSHQQGRETQYFGPGTRLLVL.

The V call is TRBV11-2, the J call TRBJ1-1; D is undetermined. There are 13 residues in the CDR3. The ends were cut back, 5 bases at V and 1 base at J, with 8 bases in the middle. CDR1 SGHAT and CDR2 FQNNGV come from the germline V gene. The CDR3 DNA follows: TGTGCCAGCAGCGTGACGGAGAACACTGAAGCTTTCTTT. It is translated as CASSVTENTEAFF.

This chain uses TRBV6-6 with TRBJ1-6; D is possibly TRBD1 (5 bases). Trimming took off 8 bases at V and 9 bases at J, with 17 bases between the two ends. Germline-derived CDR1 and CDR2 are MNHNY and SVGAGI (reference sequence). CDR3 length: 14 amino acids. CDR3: CASRGEGRFSPLHF. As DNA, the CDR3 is TGTGCCAGCCGGGGTGAGGGGAGGTTTTCACCCCTCCACTTT.

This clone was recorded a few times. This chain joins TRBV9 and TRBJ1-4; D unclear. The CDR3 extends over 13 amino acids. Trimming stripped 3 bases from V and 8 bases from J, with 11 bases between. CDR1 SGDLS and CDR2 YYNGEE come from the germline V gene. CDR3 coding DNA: TGTGCCAGCAGCGCAGCTGGGAGGGAAAAACTGTTTTTT. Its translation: CASSAAGREKLFF.

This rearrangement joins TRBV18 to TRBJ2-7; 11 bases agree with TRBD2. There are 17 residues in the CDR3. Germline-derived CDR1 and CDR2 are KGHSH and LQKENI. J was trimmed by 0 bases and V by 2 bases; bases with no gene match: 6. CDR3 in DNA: TGTGCCAGCTCACCAACACTAGCGGGGGTCAACTCCTACGAGCAGTACTTC. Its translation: CASSPTLAGVNSYEQYF.

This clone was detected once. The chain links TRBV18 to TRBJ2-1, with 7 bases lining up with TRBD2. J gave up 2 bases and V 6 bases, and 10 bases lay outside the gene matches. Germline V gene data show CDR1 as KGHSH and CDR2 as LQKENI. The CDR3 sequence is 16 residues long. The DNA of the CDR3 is TGTGCCAGCTCGCCCAACTTACTAGCGACCTACAATGAGCAGTTCTTC. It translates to CASSPNLLATYNEQFF.

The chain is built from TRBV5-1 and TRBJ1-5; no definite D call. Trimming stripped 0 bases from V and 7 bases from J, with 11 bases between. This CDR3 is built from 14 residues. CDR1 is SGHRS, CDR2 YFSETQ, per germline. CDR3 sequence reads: CASSLVGFGQPQHF. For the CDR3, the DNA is TGCGCCAGCAGCTTGGTGGGGTTTGGCCAGCCCCAGCATTTT.

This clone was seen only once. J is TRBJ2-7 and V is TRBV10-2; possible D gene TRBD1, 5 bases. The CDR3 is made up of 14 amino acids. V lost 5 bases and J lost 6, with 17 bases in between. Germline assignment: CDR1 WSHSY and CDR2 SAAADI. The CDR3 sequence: CASSTTGEVGEQYF. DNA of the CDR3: TGCGCCAGCAGTACTACAGGCGAGGTCGGCGAGCAGTACTTC.

The CDR3 region has the DNA TGTGCCAGCTCACCACAGGTCGGAACTTTCACAGATACGCAGTATTTT. Translated, it gives CASSPQVGTFTDTQYF. V is TRBV18 and J is TRBJ2-3; D is unclear. V lost 1 base and J lost 2, with 13 bases in between. Germline V CDR1 and CDR2: KGHSH, LQKENI. There are 16 residues in the CDR3.

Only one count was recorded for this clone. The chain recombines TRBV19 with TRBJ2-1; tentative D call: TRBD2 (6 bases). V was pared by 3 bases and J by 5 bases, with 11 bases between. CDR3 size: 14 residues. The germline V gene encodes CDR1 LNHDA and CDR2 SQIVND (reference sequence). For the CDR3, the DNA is TGTGCCAGTAGTATCGGGGGAACAAACAATGAGCAGTTCTTC. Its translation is CASSIGGTNNEQFF. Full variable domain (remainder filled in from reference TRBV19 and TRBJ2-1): DGGITQSPKYLFRKEGQNVTLSCEQNLNHDAMYWYRQDPGQGLRLIYYSQIVNDFQKGDIAEGYSVSREKKESFPLTVTSAQKNPTAFYLCASSIGGTNNEQFFGPGTRLTVL.